Below are 30 T cell receptor beta chains sequenced from a single sample in a study of long-term antiretroviral therapy in people with HIV (dated by TCRdb to between 2021 and 2023). The immunoSEQ hsTCRB v3.0 assay was used at survey level resolution for TRB variable region sequencing. The table comes from immuneACCESS by way of TCRdb, which keeps in-frame sequences with V and J called. Part of the clones is missing from these tables; in studies checked, under half for an unresolved V gene and the rest for unknown reasons. The sample table lists about 32,000 clones, approximately 83% of them with a count of one. The top ten clones comprise roughly a tenth of the sample. The sequencing used unsorted PBMCs, collected 2.2 years after starting antiretroviral therapy. The receptors here all came from a man aged 18 to 29 with HIV.

The chain links TRBV4-1 to TRBJ2-1, with 8 positions matching TRBD2. J gave up 8 bases and V 1 base, and 10 bases lay outside the gene matches. Per the germline V gene, CDR1 is MGHRA and CDR2 is YSYEKL. This CDR3 contains 16 residues. The CDR3 reads CASSQVEAGGRHEQFF. The CDR3 DNA reads TGCGCCAGCAGCCAAGTGGAGGCGGGAGGCCGACATGAGCAGTTCTTC.

The rearrangement uses TRBV7-9 and TRBJ2-1; TRBD2 is a possible D gene (6 bases). Trimming took off 1 base at V and 2 bases at J, with 15 bases between the two ends. Per germline, CDR1 SEHNR and CDR2 FQNEAQ (reference sequence). This CDR3 contains 17 residues. CDR3: CASSLVSAGITYNEQFF. Written as DNA, the CDR3 is TGTGCCAGCAGCTTAGTATCGGCGGGAATCACCTACAATGAGCAGTTCTTC.

This sequence joins TRBV28 and TRBJ2-1, with TRBD2 identical over 14 bases. The trim removed 6 bases at V and 0 bases at J, leaving 7 bases unmatched. This CDR3 spans 18 amino acids. Germline-derived CDR1 and CDR2 are MDHEN and SYDVKM. As DNA, the CDR3 is TGTGCCAGCAGGACTAGCGGGAGGGCCATGAGCTCCTACAATGAGCAGTTCTTC. It specifies CASRTSGRAMSSYNEQFF.

CDR3 sequence (DNA): TGTGCCAGCAGCTTAGATAGGAGCTCCTACGAGCAGTACTTC. Translation gives CASSLDRSSYEQYF. The chain recombines TRBV7-2 with TRBJ2-7; D remains ambiguous. CDR3 length equals 14 residues. V shed 1 base and J shed 0 bases, with 7 bases lying between them. The germline gives CDR1 SGHTA, CDR2 FQGNSA.

The V and J genes are TRBV30 and TRBJ1-1; D ambiguous. Germline V gene data show CDR1 as GTSNPN and CDR2 as SVGIG (reference sequence). This CDR3 contains 13 residues. Trimming removed 8 bases at V and 1 base at J, with 14 bases between. CDR3 residues: CARRAWGNTEAFF. The CDR3 DNA follows: TGTGCCCGCCGAGCTTGGGGGAACACTGAAGCTTTCTTT.

This chain links TRBV6-5 with TRBJ2-1; 14 bases line up with TRBD2. The CDR3 has 16 residues. Germline V gene sequence: CDR1 MNHEY, CDR2 SVGAGI. V lost 4 bases and J lost 8; bases outside the gene matches: 7. The CDR3 protein is CASSSRLAGGPYEQFF. CDR3 in DNA: TGTGCCAGCAGTTCGAGACTAGCGGGGGGGCCCTATGAGCAGTTCTTC.

V usage is TRBV5-6 and J usage is TRBJ2-5, with 10 bases identical to TRBD1. This CDR3 spans 17 amino acids. The V gene's germline CDR1 is SGHDT and CDR2 YYEEEE. V trimming: 3 bases; J trimming: 4 bases; junction bases outside the gene matches: 12. Here the CDR3 DNA reads TGTGCCAGCAGCTCAGTATCCGGGACAGGGGTGCGAGAGACCCAGTACTTC. It specifies CASSSVSGTGVRETQYF.

The chain couples TRBV5-1 to TRBJ2-7; the match to TRBD2 covers 9 bases. V shed 0 bases and J 0 bases; nucleotides not matched to a gene: 7. CDR1 SGHRS and CDR2 YFSETQ come from the germline V gene. The CDR3 contains 17 residues. This CDR3 is CASSLEGSGGHSYEQYF. CDR3 coding DNA: TGCGCCAGCAGCTTGGAAGGTAGCGGGGGCCACTCCTACGAGCAGTACTTC. The whole variable domain, filled in from reference TRBV5-1 and TRBJ2-7, reads KAGVTQTPRYLIKTRGQQVTLSCSPISGHRSVSWYQQTPGQGLQFLFEYFSETQRNKGNFPGRFSGRQFSNSRSEMNVSTLELGDSALYLCASSLEGSGGHSYEQYFGPGTRLTVT.

The rearrangement links TRBV11-2 to TRBJ1-6; D is undetermined. Looked up from germline, CDR1 is SGHAT and CDR2 is FQNNGV. The CDR3 is 18 amino acids. Trimming left V 1 base short and J 0 bases short, with 13 bases between. As DNA, the CDR3 is TGTGCCAGCAGCTTAGGGTTTGGCGCAAGCTCCTATAATTCACCCCTCCACTTT. This sequence encodes CASSLGFGASSYNSPLHF.

The rearrangement joins TRBV6-1 to TRBJ1-5, with 8 nucleotides matching TRBD1. The germline CDR1 and CDR2 sequences are MNHNS and SASEGT. The V gene end was trimmed by 10 bases and the J gene end by 5 bases; junction bases not matched to a gene: 13. CDR3 length: 15 amino acids. CDR3: CATLRQGQVDQPQHF. The CDR3 DNA reads TGTGCCACCCTGAGACAGGGACAGGTAGATCAGCCCCAGCATTTT.

The CDR3 region is CASSPTGTGGYEQYF. For the CDR3, the DNA is TGTGCCAGCAGCCCAACCGGGACAGGGGGCTACGAGCAGTACTTC. The rearrangement links TRBV9 to TRBJ2-7; 11 nucleotides line up with TRBD1. This CDR3 comprises 15 residues. CDR1 is SGDLS and CDR2 is YYNGEE in the germline V gene. The V gene end was trimmed by 4 bases and the J gene end by 3 bases; junction bases not matched to a gene: 6.

This clone was observed a few times. This chain uses TRBV7-4 with TRBJ1-6; D is uncertain. V shed 3 bases and J shed 7 bases, with 16 bases lying between them. The CDR3 contains 16 residues. Per the germline V gene, CDR1 is SGHVT and CDR2 is SQSDAQ. Written as DNA, the CDR3 is TGTGCCAGCAGCTTGGTGGTCGGGAATAAGAATTCACCCCTCCACTTT. This translates into CASSLVVGNKNSPLHF.

V is TRBV5-6 and J is TRBJ1-1; D not certain. V lost 3 bases to trimming and J lost 1 base, with 13 bases between them. Per the germline V gene, CDR1 is SGHDT and CDR2 is YYEEEE. This CDR3 is built from 15 residues. CDR3 loop: CASSWGLGRNTEAFF. Written as DNA, the CDR3 is TGTGCCAGCAGCTGGGGATTGGGGAGGAACACTGAAGCTTTCTTT.

V gene TRBV2 combines with J gene TRBJ2-2; 11 bases are a match to TRBD1. The CDR3 sequence is 16 residues long. The germline gives CDR1 SNHLY, CDR2 FYNNEI. J was trimmed by 4 bases and V by 4 bases; bases with no gene match: 5. Here the CDR3 DNA reads TGTGCCAGCAGTGGGACAGGGGGCTTCGGCACCGGGGAGCTGTTTTTT. Amino acids: CASSGTGGFGTGELFF.

The genes are TRBV27 and TRBJ2-2, with TRBD2 identical over 12 bases. CDR1 and CDR2 (germline): MNHEY, SMNVEV (reference sequence). V dropped 5 bases and J dropped 4; count of bases not matched to a gene: 5. CDR3 length equals 16 residues. The CDR3 nucleotides read TGTGCCAGCAGTCTACTAGCGGGAGGAAGCACCGGGGAGCTGTTTTTT. Translation gives CASSLLAGGSTGELFF.

This clone was observed a single time. This chain links TRBV7-3 with TRBJ2-3; maybe TRBD2 (5 bases). Germline-derived CDR1 and CDR2 are SGHTA and FQGTGA. This CDR3 has 14 amino acids. Deletions cut 6 bases from V and 0 bases from J, with 10 bases between. The DNA for the CDR3 is TGTGCCAGCAGTCCTGGACTCAGCACAGATACGCAGTATTTT. Translating it yields CASSPGLSTDTQYF.

This chain connects TRBV6-1 to TRBJ2-5; the match to TRBD2 covers 10 bases. V gave up 3 bases and J gave up 7 bases; unmatched junction bases: 14. This CDR3 has 17 residues. CDR1 is MNHNS and CDR2 is SASEGT in the germline V gene. The CDR3 DNA follows: TGTGCCAGCAGTGAGCTATGGACTAGCGGAAGGGTCAGGACCCAGTACTTC. Its translation is CASSELWTSGRVRTQYF.

The chain joins TRBV4-1 to TRBJ2-3, with 9 nucleotides matching TRBD1. There are 17 residues in the CDR3. V lost 0 bases and J lost 0; bases outside the gene matches: 4. Per germline, CDR1 MGHRA and CDR2 YSYEKL. CDR3 sequence (DNA): TGCGCCAGCAGCCAAGAACAGGGGGCAGTGAGCACAGATACGCAGTATTTT. Its protein product is CASSQEQGAVSTDTQYF.

The V gene is TRBV27, the J gene TRBJ2-1; D may be TRBD2 (6 bases). Germline assignment: CDR1 MNHEY and CDR2 SMNVEV (reference sequence). This CDR3 region has 15 residues. Trimming shortened V by 7 bases and J by 1 base, and 14 bases separated the two germline ends. DNA for the CDR3: TGTGCCAGCACCTTAAGCGGGCTGTCCTACAATGAGCAGTTCTTC. It is translated as CASTLSGLSYNEQFF.

The chain recombines TRBV7-2 with TRBJ2-2; D remains unclear. V lost 1 base, J lost 2 bases, and 11 bases lay in between. CDR1 SGHTA and CDR2 FQGNSA come from the germline V gene. The CDR3 consists of 16 residues. The CDR3 loop reads CASSLETLANTGELFF. CDR3 in DNA: TGTGCCAGCAGCTTAGAGACCCTTGCTAACACCGGGGAGCTGTTTTTT.

The chain links TRBV6-6 to TRBJ2-1; D remains ambiguous. Germline V gene lookup returns CDR1 MNHNY and CDR2 SVGAGI (reference sequence). Between the trimmed V and J ends, which lost 5 bases and 9 bases, there was a span of 11 bases. The CDR3 has 12 amino acids. The CDR3 here is CASSNPVGEQFF. In DNA form, the CDR3 reads TGTGCCAGCAGTAACCCAGTGGGTGAGCAGTTCTTC.

The chain couples TRBV15 to TRBJ2-3; possibly TRBD2 for D (6 bases). CDR3 length equals 16 residues. The germline CDR1 and CDR2 sequences are LNHNV and YYDKDF (reference sequence). The V gene lost 1 base and the J gene lost 0 bases, with 11 bases spanning the gap. CDR3 sequence: CATSRVGSGSTDTQYF. The CDR3 DNA is TGTGCCACCAGCAGAGTAGGCAGCGGGAGCACAGATACGCAGTATTTT.

This chain links TRBV7-6 with TRBJ2-7; D assignment may be TRBD1 or TRBD2 (5 bases each). Trimming left V 2 bases short and J 3 bases short, with 14 bases between. Germline CDR1 reads SGHVS; CDR2 reads FNYEAQ. The CDR3 sequence is 15 residues long. Here the CDR3 DNA reads TGTGCCAGCAGCTTAAACCGGGACCCCTACTACGAGCAGTACTTC. It codes for CASSLNRDPYYEQYF.

The chain has TRBV28 and TRBJ2-7; no clear D gene. The germline V and J ends were trimmed by 2 bases and 4 bases, with 6 bases remaining between them. The CDR3 loop spans 12 amino acids. Germline lookup yields CDR1 MDHEN and CDR2 SYDVKM. CDR3 loop: CASSLPRYEQYF. Here the CDR3 DNA reads TGTGCCAGCAGTTTACCGAGATACGAGCAGTACTTC.

A single count supports this clone. The V gene is TRBV18, the J gene TRBJ1-5, with unresolved D. Germline V lookup: CDR1 KGHSH, CDR2 LQKENI. With 0 bases removed from V and 13 bases from J, the gap between germline ends came to 13 bases. The CDR3 spans 13 residues. The CDR3 here is CASSPPVGKEQHF. The DNA of the CDR3 is TGTGCCAGCTCACCACCGGTAGGGAAAGAGCAGCATTTT.

The chain couples TRBV10-3 to TRBJ2-1; 8 nucleotides align to TRBD2. Germline V gene data show CDR1 as ENHRY and CDR2 as SYGVKD. The CDR3 extends over 15 amino acids. V gave up 3 bases and J gave up 5 bases; unmatched junction bases: 6. The CDR3 sequence is CAISETGGPHNEQFF. CDR3 bases: TGTGCCATCAGTGAAACGGGGGGGCCCCACAATGAGCAGTTCTTC.

The J gene is TRBJ1-1, the V gene TRBV18; unclear D gene. This CDR3 has 13 residues. Looked up from germline, CDR1 is KGHSH and CDR2 is LQKENI. V dropped 5 bases and J dropped 3 bases, with 10 bases sitting between them. The CDR3 bases are TGTGCCAGCTCATCCGCCCAGGACACTGAAGCTTTCTTT. This codes for CASSSAQDTEAFF.

The V and J genes are TRBV7-9 and TRBJ1-1; no clear D. The CDR3 runs 14 residues. Germline V lookup: CDR1 SEHNR, CDR2 FQNEAQ (reference sequence). The V end lost 5 bases, the J end lost 6 bases, and 16 bases lay between the germline ends. CDR3 sequence: CASSQTLDWSEAFF. DNA of the CDR3: TGTGCCAGCAGCCAAACCCTCGATTGGTCTGAAGCTTTCTTT. The complete variable domain, with remaining parts taken from reference TRBV7-9 and TRBJ1-1, reads DTGVSQNPRHKITKRGQNVTFRCDPISEHNRLYWYRQTLGQGPEFLTYFQNEAQLEKSRLLSDRFSAERPKGSFSTLEIQRTEQGDSAMYLCASSQTLDWSEAFFGQGTRLTVV.

V is TRBV18 and J is TRBJ1-2; possibly TRBD1 for D (6 bases). Trimming removed 3 bases at V and 4 bases at J, with 15 bases between. CDR1 is KGHSH and CDR2 is LQKENI in the germline V gene. CDR3 size: 15 residues. CDR3 in DNA: TGTGCCAGCTCACCCCCTGGGGGGGCTGGCTATGGCTACACCTTC. It translates to CASSPPGGAGYGYTF.

J is TRBJ2-7 and V is TRBV7-9, with D tentatively TRBD2 (5 bases). The germline V gene encodes CDR1 SEHNR and CDR2 FQNEAQ (reference sequence). This CDR3 is built from 14 residues. The V gene lost 5 bases and the J gene lost 5 bases, with 16 bases spanning the gap. The CDR3 nucleotides read TGTGCCAGCAGCCTTAGGGAGACGGAGGACGAGCAGTACTTC. It encodes CASSLRETEDEQYF.